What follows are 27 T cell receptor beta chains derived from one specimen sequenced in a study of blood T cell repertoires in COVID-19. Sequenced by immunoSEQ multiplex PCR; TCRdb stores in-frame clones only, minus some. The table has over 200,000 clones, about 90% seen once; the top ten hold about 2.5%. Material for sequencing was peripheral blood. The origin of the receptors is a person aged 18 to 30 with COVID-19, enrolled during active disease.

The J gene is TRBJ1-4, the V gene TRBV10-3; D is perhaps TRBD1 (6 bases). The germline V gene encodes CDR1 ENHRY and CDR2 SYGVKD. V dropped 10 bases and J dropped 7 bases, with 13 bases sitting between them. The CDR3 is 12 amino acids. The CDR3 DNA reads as TGTGCCACTAAAGGGGGTCCTGAAAAACTGTTTTTT. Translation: CATKGGPEKLFF.

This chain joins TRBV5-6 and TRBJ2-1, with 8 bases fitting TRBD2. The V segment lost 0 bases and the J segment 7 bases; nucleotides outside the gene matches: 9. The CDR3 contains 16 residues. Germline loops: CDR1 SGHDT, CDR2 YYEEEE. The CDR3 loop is CASSLVREGLDNEQFF. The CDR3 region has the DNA TGTGCCAGCAGCTTGGTACGGGAGGGCCTGGATAATGAGCAGTTCTTC.

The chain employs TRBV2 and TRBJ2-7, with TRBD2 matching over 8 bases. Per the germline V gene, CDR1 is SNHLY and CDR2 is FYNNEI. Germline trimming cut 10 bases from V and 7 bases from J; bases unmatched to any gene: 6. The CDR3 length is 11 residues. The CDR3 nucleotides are TGTGCCACCTGGACTAGCAAGGAGCAGTACTTC. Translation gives CATWTSKEQYF.

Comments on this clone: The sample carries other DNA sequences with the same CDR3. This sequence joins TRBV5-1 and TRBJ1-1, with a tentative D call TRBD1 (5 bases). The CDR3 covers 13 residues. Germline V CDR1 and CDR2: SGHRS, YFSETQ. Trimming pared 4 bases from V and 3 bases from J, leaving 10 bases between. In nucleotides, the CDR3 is TGCGCCAGCAGCCTTCAGGGCGACACTGAAGCTTTCTTT. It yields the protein CASSLQGDTEAFF.

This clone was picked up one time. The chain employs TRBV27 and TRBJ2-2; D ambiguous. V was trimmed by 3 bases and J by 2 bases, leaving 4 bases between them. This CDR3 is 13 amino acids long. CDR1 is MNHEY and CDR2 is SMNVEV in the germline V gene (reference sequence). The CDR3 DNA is TGTGCCAGCAGTTTCCATAACACCGGGGAGCTGTTTTTT. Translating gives CASSFHNTGELFF.

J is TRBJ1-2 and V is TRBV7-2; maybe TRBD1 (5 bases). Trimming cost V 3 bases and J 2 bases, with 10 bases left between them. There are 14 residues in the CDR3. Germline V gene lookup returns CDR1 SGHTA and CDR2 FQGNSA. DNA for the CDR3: TGTGCCAGCAGCTTGGACCGGGGGAACTATGGCTACACCTTC. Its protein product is CASSLDRGNYGYTF.

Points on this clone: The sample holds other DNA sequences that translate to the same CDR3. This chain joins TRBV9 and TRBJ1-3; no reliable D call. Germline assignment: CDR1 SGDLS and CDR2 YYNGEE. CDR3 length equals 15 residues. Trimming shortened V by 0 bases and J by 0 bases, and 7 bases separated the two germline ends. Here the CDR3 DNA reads TGTGCCAGCAGCGTAGGTGAGAGCTCTGGAAACACCATATATTTT. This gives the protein CASSVGESSGNTIYF.

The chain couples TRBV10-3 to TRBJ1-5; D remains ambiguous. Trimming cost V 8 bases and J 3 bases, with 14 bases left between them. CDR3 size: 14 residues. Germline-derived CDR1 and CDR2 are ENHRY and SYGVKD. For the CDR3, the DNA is TGTGCCATCTGGGCAGGAATGGTCAATCAGCCCCAGCATTTT. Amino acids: CAIWAGMVNQPQHF.

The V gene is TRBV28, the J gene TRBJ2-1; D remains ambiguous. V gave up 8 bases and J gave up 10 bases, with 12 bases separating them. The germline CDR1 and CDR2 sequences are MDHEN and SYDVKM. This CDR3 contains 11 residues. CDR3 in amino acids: CASAITTEQFF. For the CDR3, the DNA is TGTGCCAGCGCAATCACGACAGAGCAGTTCTTC.

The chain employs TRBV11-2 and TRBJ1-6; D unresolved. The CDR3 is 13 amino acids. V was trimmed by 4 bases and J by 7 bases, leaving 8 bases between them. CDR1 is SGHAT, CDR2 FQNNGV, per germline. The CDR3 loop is CASSWSGNSPLHF. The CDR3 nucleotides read TGTGCCAGCAGCTGGAGTGGGAATTCACCCCTCCACTTT.

CDR3 sequence reads: CASSFAGMNTEAFF. CDR3 nucleotides: TGCGCCAGCAGCTTTGCGGGGATGAACACTGAAGCTTTCTTT. The V gene is TRBV5-1, the J gene TRBJ1-1, with D unresolved. The CDR3 loop spans 14 amino acids. The germline V and J ends were trimmed by 2 bases and 0 bases, with 8 bases remaining between them. Per germline, CDR1 SGHRS and CDR2 YFSETQ.

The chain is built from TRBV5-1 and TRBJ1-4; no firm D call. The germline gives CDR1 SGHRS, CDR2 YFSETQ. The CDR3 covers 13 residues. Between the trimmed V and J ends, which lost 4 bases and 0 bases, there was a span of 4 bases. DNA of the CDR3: TGCGCCAGCAGCGTTACAACTAATGAAAAACTGTTTTTT. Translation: CASSVTTNEKLFF.

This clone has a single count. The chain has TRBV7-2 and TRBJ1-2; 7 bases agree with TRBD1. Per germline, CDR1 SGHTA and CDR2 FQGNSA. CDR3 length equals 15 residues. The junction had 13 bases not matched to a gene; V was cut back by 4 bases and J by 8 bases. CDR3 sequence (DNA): TGTGCCAGCAGCTCGACCACAGGGGTACCCTGGGGCTACACCTTC. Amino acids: CASSSTTGVPWGYTF.

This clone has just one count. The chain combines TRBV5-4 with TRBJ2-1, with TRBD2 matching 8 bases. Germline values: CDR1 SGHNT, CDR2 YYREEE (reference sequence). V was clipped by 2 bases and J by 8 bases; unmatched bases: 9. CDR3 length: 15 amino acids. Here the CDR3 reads CASSFDGRGPYEQFF. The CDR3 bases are TGTGCCAGCAGCTTTGACGGGAGGGGCCCTTATGAGCAGTTCTTC.

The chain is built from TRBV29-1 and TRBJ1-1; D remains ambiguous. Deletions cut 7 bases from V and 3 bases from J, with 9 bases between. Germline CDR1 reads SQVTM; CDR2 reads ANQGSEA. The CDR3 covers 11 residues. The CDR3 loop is CSGIRDTEAFF. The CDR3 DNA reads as TGCAGCGGTATCCGGGACACTGAAGCTTTCTTT.

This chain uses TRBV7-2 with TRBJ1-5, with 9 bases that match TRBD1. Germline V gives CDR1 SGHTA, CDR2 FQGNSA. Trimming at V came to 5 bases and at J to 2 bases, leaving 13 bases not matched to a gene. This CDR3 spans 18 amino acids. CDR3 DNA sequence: TGTGCCAGCAGCCCTCGCCCCGGGACAGGGACCCGCAATCAGCCCCAGCATTTT. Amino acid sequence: CASSPRPGTGTRNQPQHF.

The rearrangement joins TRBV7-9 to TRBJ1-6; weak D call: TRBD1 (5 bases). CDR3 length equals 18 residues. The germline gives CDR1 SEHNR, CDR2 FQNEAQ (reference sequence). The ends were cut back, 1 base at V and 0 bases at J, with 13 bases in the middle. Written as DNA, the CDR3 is TGTGCCAGCAGCTTAGGCGGGAAGGGGAGCTCCTATAATTCACCCCTCCACTTT. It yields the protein CASSLGGKGSSYNSPLHF. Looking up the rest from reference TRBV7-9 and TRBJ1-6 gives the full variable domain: DTGVSQNPRHKITKRGQNVTFRCDPISEHNRLYWYRQTLGQGPEFLTYFQNEAQLEKSRLLSDRFSAERPKGSFSTLEIQRTEQGDSAMYLCASSLGGKGSSYNSPLHFGNGTRLTVT.

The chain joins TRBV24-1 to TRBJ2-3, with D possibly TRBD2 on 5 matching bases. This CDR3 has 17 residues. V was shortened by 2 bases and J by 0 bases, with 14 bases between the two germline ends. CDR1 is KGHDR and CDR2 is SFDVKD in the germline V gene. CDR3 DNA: TGTGCCACCAGTGATTGGGGTAGCGTTGGGAGCACAGATACGCAGTATTTT. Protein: CATSDWGSVGSTDTQYF.

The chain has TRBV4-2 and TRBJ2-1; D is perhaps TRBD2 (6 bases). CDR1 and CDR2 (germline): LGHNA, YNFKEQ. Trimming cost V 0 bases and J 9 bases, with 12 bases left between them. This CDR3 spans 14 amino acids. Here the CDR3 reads CASSQDSGRGEQFF. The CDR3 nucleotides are TGTGCCAGCAGCCAAGATTCGGGGCGGGGTGAGCAGTTCTTC.

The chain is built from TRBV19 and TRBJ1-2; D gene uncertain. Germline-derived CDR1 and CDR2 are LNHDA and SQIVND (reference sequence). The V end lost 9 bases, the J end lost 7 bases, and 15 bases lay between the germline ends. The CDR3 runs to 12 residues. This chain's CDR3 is CASDVPPGGYTF. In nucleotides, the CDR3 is TGTGCCAGCGACGTACCACCGGGTGGCTACACCTTC.

The chain's CDR3 is CASSIVPGNTGELFF. Written as DNA, the CDR3 is TGTGCCAGTAGTATAGTCCCAGGCAACACCGGGGAGCTGTTTTTT. This sequence joins TRBV19 and TRBJ2-2; D is unclear. The CDR3 spans 15 residues. Germline-derived CDR1 and CDR2 are LNHDA and SQIVND (reference sequence). Trimming pared 1 base from V and 2 bases from J, leaving 8 bases between.

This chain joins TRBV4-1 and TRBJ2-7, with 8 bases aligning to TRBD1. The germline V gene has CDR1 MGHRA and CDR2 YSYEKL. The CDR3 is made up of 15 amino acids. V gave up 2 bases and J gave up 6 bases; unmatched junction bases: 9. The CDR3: CASSQTRDRSAEQYF. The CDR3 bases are TGCGCCAGCAGCCAAACCCGGGACAGGTCGGCCGAGCAGTACTTC.

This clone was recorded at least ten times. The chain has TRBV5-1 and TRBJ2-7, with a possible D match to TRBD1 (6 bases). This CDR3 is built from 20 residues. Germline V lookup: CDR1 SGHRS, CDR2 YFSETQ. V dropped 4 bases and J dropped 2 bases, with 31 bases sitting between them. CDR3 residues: CASSPRGGQPSEGRTYEQYF. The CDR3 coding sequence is TGCGCCAGCAGCCCCCGTGGCGGACAGCCATCAGAGGGTCGGACCTACGAGCAGTACTTC.

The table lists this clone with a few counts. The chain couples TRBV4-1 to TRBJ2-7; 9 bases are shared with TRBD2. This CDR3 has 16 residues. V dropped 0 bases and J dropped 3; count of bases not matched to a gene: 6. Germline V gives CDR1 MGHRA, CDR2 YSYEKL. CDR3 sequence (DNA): TGCGCCAGCAGCCAAGAATTAGCGGGAGAACACTACGAGCAGTACTTC. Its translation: CASSQELAGEHYEQYF.

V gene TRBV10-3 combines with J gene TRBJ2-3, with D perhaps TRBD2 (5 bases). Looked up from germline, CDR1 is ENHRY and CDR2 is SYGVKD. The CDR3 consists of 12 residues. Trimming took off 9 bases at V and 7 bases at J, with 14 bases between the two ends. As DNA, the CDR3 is TGTGCCATTCAAGTGGACTCCAATACGCAGTATTTT. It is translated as CAIQVDSNTQYF.

CDR3 region: CASSVLAAGADTQYF. The CDR3 DNA reads as TGTGCCAGCAGCGTGCTAGCGGCGGGAGCAGATACGCAGTATTTT. The chain employs TRBV9 and TRBJ2-3, with 7 bases fitting TRBD2. This CDR3 is built from 15 residues. Trimming at V came to 2 bases and at J to 4 bases, leaving 7 bases not matched to a gene. Germline V gene sequence: CDR1 SGDLS, CDR2 YYNGEE.

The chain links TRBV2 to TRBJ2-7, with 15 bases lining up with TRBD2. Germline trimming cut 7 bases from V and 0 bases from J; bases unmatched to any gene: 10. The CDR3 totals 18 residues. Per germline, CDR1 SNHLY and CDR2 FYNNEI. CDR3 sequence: CASNLGLAGGLSSYEQYF. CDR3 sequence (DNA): TGTGCCAGCAACCTGGGACTAGCGGGAGGCCTGAGCTCCTACGAGCAGTACTTC.